This T cell receptor beta chain was documented in a study of blood T cell repertoires in COVID-19. About the study: Specimens from acute and convalescent COVID-19 originated in the United States, Italy and Spain. PBMCs, B-cell-depleted T cells, or T cells were the source of the cDNA or gDNA that made up the material.

Germline-derived CDR1 and CDR2 are SGHRS and YFSETQ. The CDR3 has 15 residues. The junction had 4 bases not matched to a gene; V was cut back by 4 bases and J by 1 base. This clone was picked up one time. The Seattle site enrolled patients during active infection and followed them longitudinally. Original methodology: Estimation of nucleated cell counts relied on the amplification of reference gene primers. Using immunoSEQ multiplex PCR, the repertoire was profiled, and TCRdb retains in-frame clones only, with some absent. V and J calls and clone size are as listed in that table; D and trimming were resolved from the DNA. Here the sample spans 110,000 or so clones, around 85% being singletons.

This clonotype was sampled from a woman between 55 and 75 years old with COVID-19, enrolled during active disease. The chain carries TRBV5-1 and TRBJ2-1; 8 bases map to TRBD2. The sequencing sample was made of peripheral blood. The CDR3, as DNA: TGCGCCAGCAGCATAGCGGGGTCGTCCTACAATGAGCAGTTCTTC. Its protein is CASSIAGSSYNEQFF.